The entry below describes one T cell receptor beta chain. Its antigen is still unknown. The PCR used 60 Vbeta and 13 Jbeta primers. The assay was immunoSEQ multiplex PCR, and TCRdb's table has in-frame clones only and misses some. The sample lists 150,000 to 200,000 clones, approximately 72% occurring once. The sample comes from a study of cytomegalovirus exposure and HLA in healthy donors. Study-wide points: Across donors, sequencing depth was assumed by presence/absence analyses to be roughly uniform.

CDR1 is SQVTM, CDR2 ANQGSEA, per germline. The CDR3 totals 12 residues. The TCR was taken from a human donor in good health. The chain employs TRBV29-1 and TRBJ2-5, with D possibly matching TRBD1 (6 bases). The J call is in doubt because the DNA end fits TRBJ2-7 better. Sequenced sample: PBMCs. The DNA of the CDR3 is TGCAGCGTCGCAGGACAGACCTACGAGCAGTACTTC. Protein: CSVAGQTYEQYF.